This T cell receptor beta chain appears in the sequencing data of a study of blood T cell repertoires in COVID-19. Whole-study context: T cells, B-cell-depleted T cells, or PBMCs supplied cDNA or gDNA.

Generated by immunoSEQ multiplex PCR, the TCRdb table keeps only in-frame clones and is missing some. The sample lists approximately 230,000 clones; around nine tenths were seen once. Sequencing input: peripheral blood. This clonotype was sampled from a man aged 18 to 30 with active or convalescent COVID-19.

CDR3 sequence reads: CASSPSGRGDNEQFF. CDR3 nucleotides: TGTGCCAGCAGTCCTAGCGGGAGGGGGGACAATGAGCAGTTCTTC. This chain connects TRBV28 to TRBJ2-1, with 12 bases lining up with TRBD2. Germline V gives CDR1 MDHEN, CDR2 SYDVKM. This CDR3 spans 15 amino acids. J lost 5 bases, V lost 5 bases, and 4 bases had no gene match.